In its sample, the clone carrying this T cell receptor (beta chain) was seen many times. The entry originates in a study of early T cells in non-severe SARS-CoV-2 infection. Attachment of unique molecular identifiers to individual cDNA molecules was performed. One entry per CDR3 protein results from TCRdb running MiXCR on the 5' RACE reads. Of 20,000 to 30,000 distinct CDR3 sequences listed, roughly 4.1% are singletons. Sequencing was carried out using whole blood. The receptor's source is an adult who was a healthcare worker with PCR-confirmed SARS-CoV-2 infection or an uninfected control (not recorded which).

The CDR3 bases are TGTGCCACCTCGGGAGTAGTGAACACCGGGGAGCTGTTTTTT. As protein: CATSGVVNTGELFF. The chain combines TRBV18 with TRBJ2-2, with D tentatively TRBD2 (6 bases). From germline, CDR1 is KGHSH and CDR2 LQKENI. This CDR3 region has 14 residues. V lost 10 bases and J 1 base, leaving 13 bases between the germline ends.